This T cell receptor (beta chain) was identified in a study of Ad26.COV2.S vaccination and SARS-CoV-2 variants. Across the study: Recipients of Ad26.COV2.S got it intramuscularly, once or twice 56 days apart.

V lost 10 bases and J lost 9, with 13 bases in between. This CDR3 is built from 11 residues. Germline values: CDR1 LNHDA, CDR2 SQIVND (reference sequence). About this clone: Its antigen remains unknown.

Sequencing used immunoSEQ multiplex PCR; TCRdb keeps in-frame clones, though not all of them. This table holds about 400,000 clones, 88% found once. Findings of the study overall: Total responses of T cells may have been underestimated by the analyses of TCR breadth and depth.

Treatment denoted: roughly 19 received Ad26.COV2.S at low or high dose, single or two shots; several received placebo; per-sample allocation not given. After the first vaccine or placebo injection, samples were drawn on day 63. The chain has TRBV19 and TRBJ2-1, with D maybe TRBD2 (5 bases). This sequence was found in a person between 18 and 60 years old who received the Ad26.COV2.S COVID-19 vaccine or a placebo. The sequences come from peripheral blood, collected in a trial of Ad26.COV2.S vaccine versus placebo. This CDR3 reads CATAHRGEQFF. CDR3 in DNA: TGTGCCACCGCACATCGGGGTGAGCAGTTCTTC. The complete variable domain, with remaining parts taken from reference TRBV19 and TRBJ2-1, reads DGGITQSPKYLFRKEGQNVTLSCEQNLNHDAMYWYRQDPGQGLRLIYYSQIVNDFQKGDIAEGYSVSREKKESFPLTVTSAQKNPTAFYLCATAHRGEQFFGPGTRLTVL.